This note documents a single T cell receptor (beta chain) sequence. Germline V gives CDR1 KGHSH, CDR2 LQKENI. Deletions cut 4 bases from V and 7 bases from J, with 8 bases between. The CDR3 totals 12 residues. The data derive from a study of T cell changes during pregnancy in multiple sclerosis. The data were produced by immunoSEQ multiplex PCR, yet TCRdb's version contains in-frame clones alone and is incomplete. The sample contains roughly 36,000 clones, approximately 91% of which appear only once. V and J are TRBV18 and TRBJ2-1, with D possibly being TRBD1 (5 bases). The source material was peripheral blood, sampled in the second trimester of pregnancy. This TCR was recovered from a female donor in good health, enrolled as a control in a pregnancy study. This CDR3 reads CASSLDRNEQFF. CDR3 sequence (DNA): TGTGCCAGCTCACTAGACAGAAATGAGCAGTTCTTC.